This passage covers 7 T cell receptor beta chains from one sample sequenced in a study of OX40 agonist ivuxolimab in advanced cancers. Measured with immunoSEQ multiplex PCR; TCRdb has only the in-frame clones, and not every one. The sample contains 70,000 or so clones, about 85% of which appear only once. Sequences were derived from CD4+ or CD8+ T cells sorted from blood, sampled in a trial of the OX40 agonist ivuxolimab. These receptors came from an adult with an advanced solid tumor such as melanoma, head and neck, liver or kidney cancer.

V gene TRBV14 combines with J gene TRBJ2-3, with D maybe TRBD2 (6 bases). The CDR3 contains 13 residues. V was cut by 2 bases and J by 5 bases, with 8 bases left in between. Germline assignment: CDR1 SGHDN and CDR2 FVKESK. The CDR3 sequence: CASSQSRGDTQYF. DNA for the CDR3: TGTGCCAGCAGCCAATCGCGGGGAGATACGCAGTATTTT.

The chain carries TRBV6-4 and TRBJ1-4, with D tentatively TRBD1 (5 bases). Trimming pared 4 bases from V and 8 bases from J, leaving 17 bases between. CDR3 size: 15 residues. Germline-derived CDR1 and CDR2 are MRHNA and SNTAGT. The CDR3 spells CASSVQGGGDEKLFF. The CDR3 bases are TGTGCCAGCAGTGTCCAGGGAGGAGGTGACGAAAAACTGTTTTTT.

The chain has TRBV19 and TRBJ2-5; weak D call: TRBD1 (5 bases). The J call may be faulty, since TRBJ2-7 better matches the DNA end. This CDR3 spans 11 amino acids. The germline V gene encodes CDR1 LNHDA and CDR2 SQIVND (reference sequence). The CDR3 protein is CASGHSYEQYF. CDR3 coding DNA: TGTGCCAGCGGACACTCCTACGAGCAGTACTTC.

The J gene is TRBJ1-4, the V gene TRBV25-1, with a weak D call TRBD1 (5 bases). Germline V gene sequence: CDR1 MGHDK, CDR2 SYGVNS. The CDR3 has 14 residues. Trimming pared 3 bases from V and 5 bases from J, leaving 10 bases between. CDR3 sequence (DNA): TGTGCCAGCAGTGAGTACCGGGACAATGAAAAACTGTTTTTT. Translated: CASSEYRDNEKLFF.

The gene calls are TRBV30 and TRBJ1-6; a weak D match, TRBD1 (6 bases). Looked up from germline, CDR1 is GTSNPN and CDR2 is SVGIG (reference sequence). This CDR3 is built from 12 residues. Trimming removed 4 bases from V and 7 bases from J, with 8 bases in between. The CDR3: CAWNTGNSPLHF. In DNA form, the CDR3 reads TGTGCCTGGAACACAGGGAATTCACCCCTCCACTTT.

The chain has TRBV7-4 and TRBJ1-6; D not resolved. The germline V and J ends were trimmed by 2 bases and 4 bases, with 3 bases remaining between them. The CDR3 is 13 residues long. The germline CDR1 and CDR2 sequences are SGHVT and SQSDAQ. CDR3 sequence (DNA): TGTGCCAGCAGCTTACAGTATAATTCACCCCTCCACTTT. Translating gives CASSLQYNSPLHF.

The DNA for the CDR3 is TGTGCCGTCGACTACGAGCAGTACTTC. Translation gives CAVDYEQYF. J is TRBJ2-7 and V is TRBV7-9; D is uncertain. V lost 11 bases to trimming and J lost 3 bases, with 5 bases between them. The CDR3 consists of 9 residues. Germline loops: CDR1 SEHNR, CDR2 FQNEAQ (reference sequence).